Shown below are 27 T cell receptor beta chains from a single sample sequenced in a study of long-term antiretroviral therapy in people with HIV. Running of the v3.0 immunoSEQ assay took place at survey level. The table came from immunoSEQ multiplex PCR; TCRdb's copy has only in-frame clones and leaves some out. The table shows tens of thousands of clones, with roughly 84% occurring only once. The sample was unsorted PBMCs, taken 2 years after starting antiretroviral therapy. The receptors here all came from a man between 50 and 59 years old with HIV.

This clone was observed once. The V call is TRBV9, the J call TRBJ2-5; weak D call: TRBD2 (6 bases). The ends were cut back, 4 bases at V and 5 bases at J, with 18 bases in the middle. The CDR3 contains 15 residues. Germline CDR1 is SGDLS and CDR2 is YYNGEE. The CDR3 reads CASSTGTGEQETQYF. The CDR3 bases are TGTGCCAGCAGCACCGGGACGGGAGAGCAGGAGACCCAGTACTTC.

The CDR3, as DNA: TGTGCCAGCAGCTTCCAGGGGGTCAATGGCTACACCTTC. It encodes CASSFQGVNGYTF. The chain employs TRBV7-2 and TRBJ1-2, with 7 bases fitting TRBD1. Looked up from germline, CDR1 is SGHTA and CDR2 is FQGNSA. J gave up 6 bases and V 3 bases, and 4 bases lay outside the gene matches. CDR3 size: 13 residues.

This chain uses TRBV5-4 with TRBJ2-1; D may be TRBD2 (5 bases). Germline V CDR1 and CDR2: SGHNT, YYREEE (reference sequence). This CDR3 region has 14 residues. V dropped 0 bases and J dropped 8 bases, with 12 bases sitting between them. CDR3 loop: CASSLEGTRDEQFF. DNA of the CDR3: TGTGCCAGCAGCTTGGAGGGTACGCGGGATGAGCAGTTCTTC.

V usage is TRBV6-1 and J usage is TRBJ2-2; D ambiguous. CDR1 MNHNS and CDR2 SASEGT come from the germline V gene. This CDR3 is 16 amino acids long. The germline V and J ends were trimmed by 1 base and 4 bases, with 13 bases remaining between them. This CDR3 reads CASSEVPGLVTGELFF. CDR3 coding DNA: TGTGCCAGCAGTGAAGTCCCCGGATTAGTCACCGGGGAGCTGTTTTTT.

This clone was detected only once. The chain links TRBV12-5 to TRBJ2-7; D call uncertain. There are 13 residues in the CDR3. Germline CDR1 reads LGHNT; CDR2 reads FRNRAP. Trimming took 9 bases from V and 1 from J, leaving 13 bases between them. The DNA of the CDR3 is TGTGCTAGCATGACGGACGTATCCTACGAGCAGTACTTC. Its translation: CASMTDVSYEQYF.

CDR3 protein: CASSITRRGDRSYNSPLHF. The CDR3 DNA is TGTGCCAGTAGTATAACCCGTAGGGGGGATCGGTCCTATAATTCACCCCTCCACTTT. V is TRBV19 and J is TRBJ1-6, with D possibly matching TRBD1 (6 bases). The V gene's germline CDR1 is LNHDA and CDR2 SQIVND (reference sequence). CDR3 length: 19 amino acids. The V end lost 2 bases, the J end lost 1 base, and 18 bases lay between the germline ends.

In this sample, this clone turned up once. Here the CDR3 reads CASSHLGGSTGELFF. CDR3 nucleotides: TGTGCCAGCAGCCACCTGGGAGGGTCCACCGGGGAGCTGTTTTTT. The chain uses TRBV14 and TRBJ2-2, with 7 positions matching TRBD2. Germline trimming cut 3 bases from V and 4 bases from J; bases unmatched to any gene: 5. This CDR3 comprises 15 residues. From germline, CDR1 is SGHDN and CDR2 FVKESK.

The table lists this clone with a count of one. The V call is TRBV11-2, the J call TRBJ2-2; D is undetermined. Germline CDR1 is SGHAT and CDR2 is FQNNGV. Trimming pared 4 bases from V and 5 bases from J, leaving 11 bases between. The CDR3 is made up of 14 amino acids. The DNA of the CDR3 is TGTGCCAGCAGCTCCCCGCTTGTTACCGGGGAGCTGTTTTTT. Protein product: CASSSPLVTGELFF.

The CDR3 nucleotides are TGTGCCAGTAGTATAGATGAAGCGGGGGGGGGCACCGGGGAGCTGTTTTTT. This sequence encodes CASSIDEAGGGTGELFF. The genes are TRBV19 and TRBJ2-2, with 10 bases identical to TRBD2. Germline V gene sequence: CDR1 LNHDA, CDR2 SQIVND (reference sequence). With 0 bases clipped from V and 4 bases from J, the junction kept 5 bases outside the gene matches. The CDR3 loop spans 17 amino acids.

The chain couples TRBV19 to TRBJ2-1; 7 bases fit TRBD1. After removal of 5 bases from V and 7 bases from J, the junction contained 11 bases not matched to a gene. CDR1 and CDR2 (germline): LNHDA, SQIVND (reference sequence). The CDR3 spans 15 residues. CDR3 sequence: CASSFGSTGRNEQFF. DNA for the CDR3: TGTGCCAGTAGTTTCGGCTCGACAGGGAGAAATGAGCAGTTCTTC. The whole variable domain, remainder taken from reference TRBV19 and TRBJ2-1, is DGGITQSPKYLFRKEGQNVTLSCEQNLNHDAMYWYRQDPGQGLRLIYYSQIVNDFQKGDIAEGYSVSREKKESFPLTVTSAQKNPTAFYLCASSFGSTGRNEQFFGPGTRLTVL.

The rearrangement links TRBV4-1 to TRBJ2-7; D gene ambiguous. V lost 4 bases, J lost 6 bases, and 16 bases lay in between. Germline CDR1 and CDR2: MGHRA and YSYEKL. The CDR3 consists of 14 residues. The CDR3 DNA reads as TGCGCCAGCAGCCTCGACATCACTGAAGCCGAGCAGTACTTC. The encoded protein is CASSLDITEAEQYF.

This sequence joins TRBV7-9 and TRBJ2-1; D tentatively fits TRBD1 or TRBD2 (7 bases each). This CDR3 spans 19 amino acids. The germline gives CDR1 SEHNR, CDR2 FQNEAQ (reference sequence). Trimming removed 5 bases at V and 10 bases at J, with 33 bases between. The DNA of the CDR3 is TGTGCCAGCAGCCCTAGCGGAGCGGACCTGGGACAGACGCGGTGGGAGCAGTTCTTC. Protein: CASSPSGADLGQTRWEQFF.

The chain employs TRBV19 and TRBJ2-7, with 7 positions matching TRBD1. V shed 5 bases and J 4 bases; nucleotides not matched to a gene: 11. The CDR3 spans 15 residues. Germline lookup yields CDR1 LNHDA and CDR2 SQIVND (reference sequence). The CDR3 sequence: CASSVTGAQGYEQYF. CDR3 in DNA: TGTGCCAGTAGTGTCACAGGGGCCCAAGGTTACGAGCAGTACTTC.

The chain is built from TRBV30 and TRBJ1-4; unclear D gene. Trimming removed 1 base at V and 5 bases at J, with 8 bases between. The CDR3 spans 13 residues. Germline CDR1 and CDR2: GTSNPN and SVGIG (reference sequence). This CDR3 reads CAWSGTENEKLFF. The CDR3 DNA reads TGTGCCTGGAGTGGTACAGAGAATGAAAAACTGTTTTTT.

The chain combines TRBV6-1 with TRBJ2-3; maybe TRBD1 (5 bases). The CDR3 spans 15 residues. From germline, CDR1 is MNHNS and CDR2 SASEGT. Trimming shortened V by 3 bases and J by 4 bases, and 14 bases separated the two germline ends. The CDR3 bases are TGTGCCAGCAGTGATTGGCAGGGCAGCCCAGATACGCAGTATTTT. This gives the protein CASSDWQGSPDTQYF.

The chain is built from TRBV13 and TRBJ2-5; D perhaps matches TRBD1 (6 bases). V lost 4 bases and J 5 bases, leaving 20 bases between the germline ends. Germline CDR1 and CDR2: PRHDT and FYEKMQ (reference sequence). The CDR3 extends over 16 amino acids. The CDR3 nucleotides are TGTGCCAGCAGCTCCAAAAAACGGACAGCTGAGGAGACCCAGTACTTC. Translating gives CASSSKKRTAEETQYF. The complete variable domain, with remaining parts taken from reference TRBV13 and TRBJ2-5, reads AAGVIQSPRHLIKEKRETATLKCYPIPRHDTVYWYQQGPGQDPQFLISFYEKMQSDKGSIPDRFSAQQFSDYHSELNMSSLELGDSALYFCASSSKKRTAEETQYFGPGTRLLVL.

The rearrangement uses TRBV10-1 and TRBJ2-2, with a weak D call TRBD2 (5 bases). The CDR3 length is 16 residues. The germline V and J ends were trimmed by 5 bases and 3 bases, with 16 bases remaining between them. Germline V lookup: CDR1 WNHNN, CDR2 SYGVQD (reference sequence). CDR3 in DNA: TGCGCCAGCAGTCCCACAGCGGCTGGGGACACCGGGGAGCTGTTTTTT. Translated, it gives CASSPTAAGDTGELFF.

The chain employs TRBV5-1 and TRBJ2-3, with D uncertain. Between the trimmed V and J ends, which lost 0 bases and 2 bases, there was a span of 7 bases. This CDR3 has 14 amino acids. Looked up from germline, CDR1 is SGHRS and CDR2 is YFSETQ. CDR3 protein: CASSLEVNTDTQYF. The DNA of the CDR3 is TGCGCCAGCAGCTTGGAAGTGAACACAGATACGCAGTATTTT. Drawing the rest from reference TRBV5-1 and TRBJ2-3, the complete variable domain is KAGVTQTPRYLIKTRGQQVTLSCSPISGHRSVSWYQQTPGQGLQFLFEYFSETQRNKGNFPGRFSGRQFSNSRSEMNVSTLELGDSALYLCASSLEVNTDTQYFGPGTRLTVL.

The V and J genes are TRBV11-2 and TRBJ2-5; D not certain. V lost 5 bases and J 4 bases, leaving 11 bases between the germline ends. In germline, CDR1 is SGHAT, CDR2 FQNNGV. The CDR3 sequence is 13 residues long. In DNA form, the CDR3 reads TGTGCCAGCAGCCCATCTCCTCGAGAGACCCAGTACTTC. It encodes CASSPSPRETQYF. Variable domain in full (rest from reference TRBV11-2 and TRBJ2-5): EAGVAQSPRYKIIEKRQSVAFWCNPISGHATLYWYQQILGQGPKLLIQFQNNGVVDDSQLPKDRFSAERLKGVDSTLKIQPAKLEDSAVYLCASSPSPRETQYFGPGTRLLVL.

The V gene is TRBV11-3, the J gene TRBJ2-1, with D uncertain. Trimming removed 3 bases from V and 0 bases from J, with 6 bases in between. The germline V gene encodes CDR1 SGHNT and CDR2 YENEEA. The CDR3 is 14 amino acids. The CDR3, as DNA: TGTGCCAGCAGCTTGCACTACTCCTACAATGAGCAGTTCTTC. It yields the protein CASSLHYSYNEQFF.

The rearrangement links TRBV11-3 to TRBJ2-7; D call uncertain. Per germline, CDR1 SGHNT and CDR2 YENEEA. V dropped 5 bases and J dropped 5 bases, with 13 bases sitting between them. The CDR3 totals 13 residues. The CDR3 bases are TGTGCCAGCAGCCACCAGGACCGGAACGAGCAGTACTTC. This codes for CASSHQDRNEQYF.

This rearrangement joins TRBV18 to TRBJ2-1; D gene ambiguous. Trimming removed 2 bases from V and 2 bases from J, with 13 bases in between. Germline V gene data show CDR1 as KGHSH and CDR2 as LQKENI. The CDR3 contains 16 residues. The CDR3 bases are TGTGCCAGCTCACCATACGATGGCAGGACCTACAATGAGCAGTTCTTC. Translating it yields CASSPYDGRTYNEQFF.

The rearrangement links TRBV9 to TRBJ2-7; 7 nucleotides line up with TRBD2. V lost 4 bases, J lost 6 bases, and 10 bases stayed unmatched. Germline CDR1 is SGDLS and CDR2 is YYNGEE. The CDR3 runs 14 residues. CDR3 in DNA: TGTGCCAGCAGCCCCTGGGAGGGAAGTGGCGAGCAGTACTTC. It is translated as CASSPWEGSGEQYF.

The rearrangement joins TRBV10-3 to TRBJ1-5; no clear D. V was shortened by 2 bases and J by 2 bases, with 4 bases between the two germline ends. Germline lookup yields CDR1 ENHRY and CDR2 SYGVKD. This CDR3 has 13 residues. The CDR3 DNA reads TGTGCCATCAGTGAGGTGGGCAATCAGCCCCAGCATTTT. Protein: CAISEVGNQPQHF.

This clone was recorded only once. This CDR3 is CASSPISSGANVLTF. As DNA, the CDR3 is TGTGCCAGTAGTCCCATAAGCTCTGGGGCCAACGTCCTGACTTTC. The genes are TRBV19 and TRBJ2-6; D gene ambiguous. Germline values: CDR1 LNHDA, CDR2 SQIVND (reference sequence). The ends were cut back, 5 bases at V and 0 bases at J, with 8 bases in the middle. The CDR3 consists of 15 residues.

This sequence joins TRBV19 and TRBJ1-1; unclear D gene. This CDR3 region has 12 residues. V lost 5 bases, J lost 2 bases, and 6 bases lay in between. Per germline, CDR1 LNHDA and CDR2 SQIVND (reference sequence). The CDR3 nucleotides read TGTGCCAGTAGTTGGGGTAACACTGAAGCTTTCTTT. This codes for CASSWGNTEAFF.

The chain recombines TRBV5-6 with TRBJ1-1; D perhaps matches TRBD1 (5 bases). The V gene lost 4 bases and the J gene lost 1 base, with 14 bases spanning the gap. The CDR3 extends over 15 amino acids. Germline CDR1 and CDR2: SGHDT and YYEEEE. Here the CDR3 reads CASSLRGAPNTEAFF. The CDR3 nucleotides read TGTGCCAGCAGCCTACGAGGGGCGCCGAACACTGAAGCTTTCTTT.